The subject of this entry is one T cell receptor (beta chain). Its specificity is unknown. Profiling relied on immunoSEQ multiplex PCR, and the TCRdb table lists in-frame clones only, not all of them. The repertoire holds about 41,000 clones, with approximately 82% as singletons. These data belong to a study of OX40 agonist ivuxolimab in advanced cancers. Study overall: With ivuxolimab, an agonistic anti-OX40 (CD134) antibody, patients were treated. Ivuxolimab doses were 0.01, 0.1, 0.3, 1.5, 3 or 10 mg/kg every 2 weeks. The dose-escalation cohort had hepatocellular carcinoma, melanoma, renal cell or head and neck cancer.

Study observations and caveats: Among T cells, CD8+ cells averaged more expanded clones than CD4+ cells.

The CDR3 has 16 residues. With V trimmed by 2 bases and J by 6 bases, 10 bases remained unmatched. CDR1 and CDR2 from the germline V gene are SEHNR and FQNEAQ (reference sequence). The chain links TRBV7-9 to TRBJ2-7, with TRBD1 matching 10 bases. The clonotype was recovered from an adult with an advanced solid tumor such as melanoma, head and neck, liver or kidney cancer. The sample in question was CD4+ or CD8+ T cells sorted from blood, obtained in a trial of the OX40 agonist ivuxolimab. The CDR3: CASSLWRDRGGLEQYF. As DNA, the CDR3 is TGTGCCAGCAGCTTATGGCGGGACAGGGGTGGTCTCGAGCAGTACTTC.